These T cell receptor beta chains were read from a single sample in a study of blood T cell repertoires in COVID-19. Here immunoSEQ multiplex PCR was the method, and the copy in TCRdb shows in-frame clones only, minus some. Among 350,000 or so clones listed, 88% were seen once. The sample taken for sequencing was PBMCs or T cells enriched from blood (not recorded which). The receptors were gathered from a woman aged 30 to 39 who had been exposed to COVID-19. Each CDR3 is given with its conserved first and last residue. The D gene is left open where the match is weak. Clone size is stated in some rows and not others, as once, few, many or a class when expanded.

abundance: -; d_gene: -; j_gene: TRBJ1-6; v_gene: TRBV6-5; CDR3nt: TGTGCCAGCAGTTACGCGCAGGGTCGCGAAAATTCACCCCTCCACTTT; CDR3aa: CASSYAQGRENSPLHF
abundance: -; d_gene: -; j_gene: TRBJ1-6; v_gene: TRBV3-1/TRBV3-2; CDR3nt: TGTGCCAGCAGCCATTCACAGCCTGCCGGAATTTCACCCCTCCACTTT; CDR3aa: CASSHSQPAGISPLHF
abundance: -; d_gene: TRBD1; j_gene: TRBJ1-5; v_gene: TRBV6-2/TRBV6-3; CDR3nt: TGTGCCAGCAGTTACGGGGCCAGGGGGTATGCTTCTACCCAGCCCCAGCATTTT; CDR3aa: CASSYGARGYASTQPQHF
abundance: -; d_gene: -; j_gene: TRBJ2-1; v_gene: TRBV27; CDR3nt: TGTGCCAGCAGTTTGGGGCGAAGCTCCTACAATGAGCAGTTCTTC; CDR3aa: CASSLGRSSYNEQFF
abundance: -; d_gene: TRBD2; j_gene: TRBJ2-1; v_gene: TRBV30; CDR3nt: TGTGCCTGGAGCGGACTAGCGGGACGAAACAATGAGCAGTTCTTC; CDR3aa: CAWSGLAGRNNEQFF
abundance: -; d_gene: -; j_gene: TRBJ2-1; v_gene: TRBV7-3; CDR3nt: TGTGCCAGCAGCTTACACAGGGAATGGAATGAGCAGTTCTTC; CDR3aa: CASSLHREWNEQFF
abundance: -; d_gene: TRBD2; j_gene: TRBJ2-1; v_gene: TRBV24-1; CDR3nt: TGTGCCACCACTGACGGGGGGGACTCCTACAATGAGCAGTTCTTC; CDR3aa: CATTDGGDSYNEQFF
abundance: -; d_gene: -; j_gene: TRBJ2-7; v_gene: TRBV3-1/TRBV3-2; CDR3nt: TGTGCCAGCAGCCAAGCCGGGACAAGAAGCTACGAGCAGTACTTC; CDR3aa: CASSQAGTRSYEQYF
abundance: -; d_gene: TRBD1; j_gene: TRBJ1-2; v_gene: TRBV7-9; CDR3nt: TGTGCCAGCAGCTATTTAGGGACAGGGAGTACCACCGGCTACACCTTC; CDR3aa: CASSYLGTGSTTGYTF
abundance: -; d_gene: -; j_gene: TRBJ2-1; v_gene: TRBV11-2; CDR3nt: TGTGCCAGCAGCCACACTAGAGCCAACTACAATGAGCAGTTCTTC; CDR3aa: CASSHTRANYNEQFF
abundance: -; d_gene: TRBD2; j_gene: TRBJ2-3; v_gene: TRBV29-1; CDR3nt: TGCAGCGTTCTTGCGGGACTAGCCACAGATACGCAGTATTTT; CDR3aa: CSVLAGLATDTQYF
abundance: -; d_gene: TRBD1; j_gene: TRBJ2-7; v_gene: TRBV2; CDR3nt: TGTGCCAGCAGATTGACAGGGTTCGAGTACTTC; CDR3aa: CASRLTGFEYF
abundance: -; d_gene: TRBD1; j_gene: TRBJ2-7; v_gene: TRBV4-1; CDR3nt: TGCGCCAGCAGCCCGGCCGGGACAGGTATGTTAGAGCAGTACTTC; CDR3aa: CASSPAGTGMLEQYF
abundance: -; d_gene: -; j_gene: TRBJ1-3; v_gene: TRBV28; CDR3nt: TGTGCCAGCAGTTTACCGGGAGTAAACACCATATATTTT; CDR3aa: CASSLPGVNTIYF
abundance: once; d_gene: -; j_gene: TRBJ1-5; v_gene: TRBV6-5; CDR3nt: TGTGCCAGCTCCCTTCAGGGTTTCCATCAGCCCCAGCATTTT; CDR3aa: CASSLQGFHQPQHF
abundance: -; d_gene: TRBD1; j_gene: TRBJ1-2; v_gene: TRBV30; CDR3nt: TGTGCCTGGAGCCTACAGGGGGCGGGGGGCTACACCTTC; CDR3aa: CAWSLQGAGGYTF
abundance: -; d_gene: TRBD1; j_gene: TRBJ2-3; v_gene: TRBV19; CDR3nt: TGTGCCAGTAGTCAAGTACAGGGGCCAGATACGCAGTATTTT; CDR3aa: CASSQVQGPDTQYF
abundance: -; d_gene: TRBD1; j_gene: TRBJ2-5; v_gene: TRBV18; CDR3nt: TGTGCCAGCTCACCACTCCTGACAGGGGGCGGAGAGACCCAGTACTTC; CDR3aa: CASSPLLTGGGETQYF
abundance: -; d_gene: TRBD2; j_gene: TRBJ2-7; v_gene: TRBV7-9; CDR3nt: TGTGCCAGCAGCGACACCGGGACTAGAGACTACGAGCAGTACTTC; CDR3aa: CASSDTGTRDYEQYF
abundance: -; d_gene: TRBD2; j_gene: TRBJ2-7; v_gene: TRBV10-1; CDR3nt: TGCGCCAGCAGTGGGGCCAGCCTGACTAGCGGATTCTACGAGCAGTACTTC; CDR3aa: CASSGASLTSGFYEQYF
abundance: -; d_gene: -; j_gene: TRBJ2-5; v_gene: TRBV14; CDR3nt: TGTGCCAGCAGCCAGACGACTAGTTCCAGGACCCAGTACTTC; CDR3aa: CASSQTTSSRTQYF
abundance: -; d_gene: TRBD1; j_gene: TRBJ2-1; v_gene: TRBV5-1; CDR3nt: TGCGCCAGCAGCCCCCATCCGGGACAGGCCGACAATGAGCAGTTCTTC; CDR3aa: CASSPHPGQADNEQFF
abundance: -; d_gene: -; j_gene: TRBJ1-6; v_gene: TRBV25-1; CDR3nt: TGTGCCAGCAGGGGAACAGGGTGGTCCTATAATTCACCCCTCCACTTT; CDR3aa: CASRGTGWSYNSPLHF
abundance: -; d_gene: -; j_gene: TRBJ2-7; v_gene: TRBV27; CDR3nt: TGTGCCAGCAGTTTATGGGCAGCCAAGGGGTACGAGCAGTACTTC; CDR3aa: CASSLWAAKGYEQYF
abundance: -; d_gene: TRBD1; j_gene: TRBJ1-1; v_gene: TRBV7-6; CDR3nt: TGTGCCAGCAGCTCCAGACAGGGATTTTCTGAAGCTTTCTTT; CDR3aa: CASSSRQGFSEAFF
abundance: -; d_gene: -; j_gene: TRBJ1-4; v_gene: TRBV7-6; CDR3nt: TGTGCCAGCAGCCCTACTTATCCGGGACATAATGAAAAACTGTTTTTT; CDR3aa: CASSPTYPGHNEKLFF
abundance: few; d_gene: TRBD2; j_gene: TRBJ2-1; v_gene: TRBV28; CDR3nt: TGTGCCAGCACCCCGACTAGCGGGAGGAACAATGAGCAGTTCTTC; CDR3aa: CASTPTSGRNNEQFF
abundance: -; d_gene: -; j_gene: TRBJ1-1; v_gene: TRBV6-1; CDR3nt: TGTGCCAGCAGTGAACGCGGGCAGAACACTGAAGCTTTCTTT; CDR3aa: CASSERGQNTEAFF
abundance: -; d_gene: -; j_gene: TRBJ2-7; v_gene: TRBV19; CDR3nt: TGTGCCAGTAGGCACGGGAGTCTCAACGAGCAGTACTTC; CDR3aa: CASRHGSLNEQYF
abundance: -; d_gene: TRBD1; j_gene: TRBJ1-5; v_gene: TRBV6-2/TRBV6-3; CDR3nt: TGTGCCAGCAGTCGTACAGGGGTAAGGGCAAATCAGCCCCAGCATTTT; CDR3aa: CASSRTGVRANQPQHF
abundance: -; d_gene: -; j_gene: TRBJ1-2; v_gene: TRBV28; CDR3nt: TGTGCCAGCAGTTTAAGGGGGTATGGCTACACCTTC; CDR3aa: CASSLRGYGYTF
abundance: -; d_gene: -; j_gene: TRBJ1-2; v_gene: TRBV7-8; CDR3nt: TGTGCCAGCAGCTTAGGGCGGGACCTTAACTATGGCTACACCTTC; CDR3aa: CASSLGRDLNYGYTF
abundance: -; d_gene: TRBD1; j_gene: TRBJ2-2; v_gene: TRBV19; CDR3nt: TGTGCCAGTAGTACCCGCCCCCGGGACAGGGGTAGGACCGGGGAGCTGTTTTTT; CDR3aa: CASSTRPRDRGRTGELFF
abundance: -; d_gene: TRBD1; j_gene: TRBJ1-2; v_gene: TRBV30; CDR3nt: TGTGCCTGGAGTTACAGGGGCGCGTATGGCTACACCTTC; CDR3aa: CAWSYRGAYGYTF
abundance: -; d_gene: TRBD2; j_gene: TRBJ2-2; v_gene: TRBV7-6; CDR3nt: TGTGCCAGCACCTCCTCTGAGGCTAGCGGGAGGGCCGGGGAGCTGTTTTTT; CDR3aa: CASTSSEASGRAGELFF
abundance: -; d_gene: -; j_gene: TRBJ2-3; v_gene: TRBV12-3/TRBV12-4; CDR3nt: TGTGCCAGCGGGGGGGATACGCAGTATTTT; CDR3aa: CASGGDTQYF
abundance: -; d_gene: -; j_gene: TRBJ2-1; v_gene: TRBV28; CDR3nt: TGTGCCAGCAGTTTACCGGCCCGCGGAAATTTCTTC; CDR3aa: CASSLPARGNFF
abundance: -; d_gene: TRBD2; j_gene: TRBJ2-7; v_gene: TRBV3-1/TRBV3-2; CDR3nt: TGTGCCAGCAGCCAAGAGAGCGGGAGGATAACCTACGAGCAGTACTTC; CDR3aa: CASSQESGRITYEQYF
abundance: -; d_gene: TRBD1; j_gene: TRBJ2-7; v_gene: TRBV11-3; CDR3nt: TGTGCCAGCAGCTTAAAGGGGGACAGACCAATCTCCTACGAGCAGTACTTC; CDR3aa: CASSLKGDRPISYEQYF
abundance: -; d_gene: TRBD1; j_gene: TRBJ1-4; v_gene: TRBV5-1; CDR3nt: TGCGCCAGCAGCGCGGCCCCAGGGGGTGAAAAACTGTTTTTT; CDR3aa: CASSAAPGGEKLFF
abundance: -; d_gene: -; j_gene: TRBJ1-5; v_gene: TRBV6-5; CDR3nt: TGTGCCAGCAGTCAACAGGGTGGGGGTCAGCCCCAGCATTTT; CDR3aa: CASSQQGGGQPQHF
abundance: -; d_gene: TRBD2; j_gene: TRBJ2-7; v_gene: TRBV5-4; CDR3nt: TGTGCCAGCAGCACCAAGCGGGAGCTTTACGACGAGCAGTACTTC; CDR3aa: CASSTKRELYDEQYF
abundance: -; d_gene: -; j_gene: TRBJ2-1; v_gene: TRBV7-2; CDR3nt: TGTGCCAGCAGCGCGACAGATTACAATGAGCAGTTCTTC; CDR3aa: CASSATDYNEQFF
abundance: -; d_gene: TRBD2; j_gene: TRBJ2-7; v_gene: TRBV3-1/TRBV3-2; CDR3nt: TGTGCCAGCAGTCCTAGCGGGAGTGTCTACGAGCAGTACTTC; CDR3aa: CASSPSGSVYEQYF
abundance: once; d_gene: -; j_gene: TRBJ1-5; v_gene: TRBV27; CDR3nt: TGTGCCAGCAGTTTATATGGGGCGTCTAGCAATCAGCCCCAGCATTTT; CDR3aa: CASSLYGASSNQPQHF
abundance: -; d_gene: TRBD1; j_gene: TRBJ2-1; v_gene: TRBV18; CDR3nt: TGTGCCAGCTCACCACAAAGGACAGGGATTTCCTACAATGAGCAGTTCTTC; CDR3aa: CASSPQRTGISYNEQFF
abundance: -; d_gene: -; j_gene: TRBJ1-5; v_gene: TRBV27; CDR3nt: TGTGCCAGCGGCCGCAATCAGCCCCAGCATTTT; CDR3aa: CASGRNQPQHF